The entry below gives a single T cell receptor beta chain sequence along with its context. What antigen it recognizes has not been identified. Per-base qualities were not stored, and no clone one base away is much larger. Trimming removed 2 bases from V and 2 bases from J, leaving 15 bases between the germline ends. Based on the germline V gene, the CDR1 and CDR2 sequences are SQVTM and ANQGSEA. There are 15 amino acids in the CDR3, from cysteine to phenylalanine inclusive. Of all the DNA, just the CDR3 is kept, 45 bases in frame from base 1. This specimen belongs to a study of identical twins (TCRdb year 2016). For the study in its entirety: To test whether fetal clonotypes persist, this study deep-sequenced TCR alpha and beta repertoires from monozygotic twins, from unrelated adults of various ages, and from cord blood. To rule out contamination, replicate twin experiments were performed at different times with different library preparation protocols. Results and caveats for the whole study, not just this receptor: Abundant cord blood beta clonotypes had fewer insertions, young adult naive repertoires showed a similar but weaker trend, and memory repertoires showed no such trend. Zero-insertion analyses could be partly confounded by invariant T cells such as MAIT and iNKT, although diverse VJ usage argued against such confounding for most clonotypes. Excess twin sharing in beta out-of-frame sequences was weaker because fewer shared sequences lowered the signal-to-noise ratio. Because the same donors could not be followed over many years, the conclusions relied on cross-sectional statistical analysis. Compared with coincidental sharing between unrelated individuals, an excess of low generation-probability sequences was observed among out-of-frame TCR alpha sequences shared between twins. Out-of-frame TCR alpha sharing in monozygotic twins was systematically underestimated by recombination models, whereas sharing between unrelated individuals was in agreement with the recombination models.

Every donor was a healthy Caucasian. Three pairs of female monozygotic twins, all aged roughly 18 to 29 years, were included in the twin cohort. Positive isolation kits from Invitrogen were used to isolate the CD4+ and CD8+ T cell populations. The protocol used for the library was 5' RACE. Data came from an Illumina HiSeq 2000. A universal primer binding site was introduced by template switching, and a unique molecular identifier was present in the final cDNA, enabling accurate counting of TCR cDNA molecules. First-strand cDNA for TCR alpha and beta chains was synthesized from specific primers in the conserved constant-segment region. To control for contamination, every cDNA library was double barcoded, receiving both a SMART-Mk sample barcode and Illumina barcodes. Two successive PCR steps introduced TruSeq adapter sequences along with Illumina sample barcodes. TCR alpha and beta cDNA libraries were sequenced on the Illumina HiSeq platform with custom primers. In the authors' own workflow: MiGEC was used to process raw reads and extract unique molecular identifiers, and MiXCR was used to find CDR3 positions. For each individual, recombination models were inferred using an EM algorithm with the repgenHMM and IGoR tools. Shared clonotype analysis was performed with the tcR package in R, normalizing sharing by the product of cloneset sizes. To study raw recombination without the effects of thymic and clonal selection, out-of-frame nonproductive sequences were analyzed. TCRdb itself trimmed the public reads at Q25 with fastp, ran MiXCR and retained productive beta chains. Identical CDR3 protein sequences are pooled into one entry, listed with their most common genes and DNA. The V and J calls come from TCRdb's annotation, not from the publication. The sample yields roughly 250,000 distinct CDR3 sequences; 7.5% were counted once. Around 5% of the sample is in the top ten clones.

These data also formed part of another study, on yellow fever vaccine responses in identical twins. Looking at the second paper: According to the authors, the vaccine-induced T cell response in identical twins seemed to be partly convergent and partly specific to each individual. Focusing on identical twins, the study followed the T cell clones that responded to the vaccine, and did so with precision.

The sequence was collected from a woman between 18 and 30 years old in good health. The sequence joins TRBV29-1 to TRBJ1-1; a weak D assignment points to TRBD1 (5 bases agree). The sample taken for sequencing was CD8+ T cells sorted from blood. The CDR3 has the sequence CSVERGRGDNTEAFF. The nucleotide sequence is TGCAGCGTTGAACGGGGAAGGGGAGATAACACTGAAGCTTTCTTT.